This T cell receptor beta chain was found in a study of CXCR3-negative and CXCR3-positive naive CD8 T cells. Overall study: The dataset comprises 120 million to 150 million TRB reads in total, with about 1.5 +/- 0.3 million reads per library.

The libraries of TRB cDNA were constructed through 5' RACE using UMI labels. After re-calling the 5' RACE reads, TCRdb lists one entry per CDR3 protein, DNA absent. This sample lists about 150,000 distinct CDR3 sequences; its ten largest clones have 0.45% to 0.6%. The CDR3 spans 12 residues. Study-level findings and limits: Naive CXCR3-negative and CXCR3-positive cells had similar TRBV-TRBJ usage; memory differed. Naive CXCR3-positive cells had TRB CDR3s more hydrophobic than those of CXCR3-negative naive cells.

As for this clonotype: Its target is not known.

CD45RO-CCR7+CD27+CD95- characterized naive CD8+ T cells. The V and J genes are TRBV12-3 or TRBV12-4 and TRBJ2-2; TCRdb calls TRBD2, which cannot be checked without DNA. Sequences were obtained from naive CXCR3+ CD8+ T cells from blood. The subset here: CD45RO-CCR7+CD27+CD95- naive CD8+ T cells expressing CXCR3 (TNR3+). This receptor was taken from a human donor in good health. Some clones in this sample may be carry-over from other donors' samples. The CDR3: CASRPITSGRAF.